A selection of T cell receptor beta chains follows, all from one sample in a study of blood T cell repertoires in COVID-19. TCRdb keeps only in-frame clones here, not all; method: immunoSEQ multiplex PCR. The repertoire holds about 97,000 clones, 87% seen once, with approximately 5% in the top ten. Sequencing was performed on peripheral blood. The source of these receptors is a woman aged 45-65 years with COVID-19, enrolled during active disease. The CDR3 runs from the conserved cysteine through the conserved F or W. A D gene is named only where the DNA matches it firmly. Size is stated for part of the rows, as once, few or many counts, or as a class when the clone is expanded.

clone_size: .
d_call: .
j_call: TRBJ2-7
v_call: TRBV5-4
cdr3_aa: CASSLVGLSYEQYF

clone_size: .
d_call: TRBD2
j_call: TRBJ2-2
v_call: TRBV3-1/TRBV3-2
cdr3_aa: CASSRSGGGTGELFF

clone_size: .
d_call: TRBD1
j_call: TRBJ1-2
v_call: TRBV6-5
cdr3_aa: CASRKGPGGYTLGF

clone_size: .
d_call: TRBD2
j_call: TRBJ2-5
v_call: TRBV6-1
cdr3_aa: CASSEVLAGAQETQYF

clone_size: .
d_call: .
j_call: TRBJ2-1
v_call: TRBV30
cdr3_aa: CAWSVKTTQFF

clone_size: .
d_call: TRBD2
j_call: TRBJ2-1
v_call: TRBV9
cdr3_aa: CASSVTGGAGEQFF

clone_size: .
d_call: TRBD1
j_call: TRBJ1-1
v_call: TRBV2
cdr3_aa: CASSVDRGGTEAFF

clone_size: .
d_call: .
j_call: TRBJ2-5
v_call: TRBV9
cdr3_aa: CASSQGSFQETQYF

clone_size: few
d_call: .
j_call: TRBJ1-2
v_call: TRBV4-3
cdr3_aa: CASSQEWTETNYGYTF

clone_size: .
d_call: .
j_call: TRBJ1-1
v_call: TRBV28
cdr3_aa: CASSQRGYTEAFF

clone_size: .
d_call: .
j_call: TRBJ1-1
v_call: TRBV4-2
cdr3_aa: CASSQDGASLAFF

clone_size: .
d_call: .
j_call: TRBJ2-7
v_call: TRBV28
cdr3_aa: CATRLVRNYEQYF

clone_size: .
d_call: TRBD1
j_call: TRBJ1-1
v_call: TRBV2
cdr3_aa: CASSVRQGNTEAFF

clone_size: .
d_call: .
j_call: TRBJ2-5
v_call: TRBV7-7
cdr3_aa: CASSQRTEETQYF

clone_size: .
d_call: .
j_call: TRBJ2-2
v_call: TRBV18
cdr3_aa: CASSPRQKNTGELFF

clone_size: once
d_call: TRBD2
j_call: TRBJ2-3
v_call: TRBV4-2
cdr3_aa: CASSQETSGGTQYF

clone_size: .
d_call: TRBD2
j_call: TRBJ2-1
v_call: TRBV5-1
cdr3_aa: CASSTSGGYNEQFF

clone_size: .
d_call: TRBD2
j_call: TRBJ2-1
v_call: TRBV10-2
cdr3_aa: CASRLAGRNEQFF

clone_size: .
d_call: TRBD1
j_call: TRBJ1-1
v_call: TRBV11-2
cdr3_aa: CASRSTGMNTEAFF

clone_size: .
d_call: TRBD2
j_call: TRBJ2-4
v_call: TRBV4-1
cdr3_aa: CASSQSGTSNIQYF

clone_size: few
d_call: .
j_call: TRBJ2-7
v_call: TRBV18
cdr3_aa: CASGQGGGEQYF

clone_size: .
d_call: TRBD2
j_call: TRBJ2-1
v_call: TRBV10-2
cdr3_aa: CASRVAGGYNEQFF

clone_size: .
d_call: .
j_call: TRBJ1-3
v_call: TRBV21-1
cdr3_aa: CASSLRVGTGGSCANTIYF

clone_size: .
d_call: .
j_call: TRBJ1-3
v_call: TRBV6-2/TRBV6-3
cdr3_aa: CASSSPGRSGNTIYF

clone_size: .
d_call: .
j_call: TRBJ1-1
v_call: TRBV19
cdr3_aa: CASQGLTEAFF

clone_size: once
d_call: TRBD2
j_call: TRBJ2-6
v_call: TRBV2
cdr3_aa: CASSEGGGSGANVLTF

clone_size: .
d_call: TRBD2
j_call: TRBJ2-3
v_call: TRBV6-5
cdr3_aa: CASNGGGGSTDTQYF

clone_size: .
d_call: .
j_call: TRBJ2-5
v_call: TRBV25-1
cdr3_aa: CATAHATQETQYF

clone_size: .
d_call: .
j_call: TRBJ2-1
v_call: TRBV27
cdr3_aa: CASSYGGSDNNEQFF

clone_size: .
d_call: TRBD2
j_call: TRBJ2-3
v_call: TRBV7-9
cdr3_aa: CASSLIGGLDTQYF

clone_size: .
d_call: TRBD2
j_call: TRBJ2-7
v_call: TRBV5-4
cdr3_aa: CASSIAGVLYEQYF

clone_size: once
d_call: .
j_call: TRBJ1-5
v_call: TRBV30
cdr3_aa: CAWNEGNNQPQHF

clone_size: once
d_call: .
j_call: TRBJ2-4
v_call: TRBV4-1
cdr3_aa: CASSHLPSQVGKNIQYF

clone_size: once
d_call: .
j_call: TRBJ1-4
v_call: TRBV24-1
cdr3_aa: CAHREKATNEKLFF

clone_size: .
d_call: TRBD1
j_call: TRBJ2-4
v_call: TRBV6-2/TRBV6-3
cdr3_aa: CASSYPGTGVRNIQYF

clone_size: .
d_call: TRBD1
j_call: TRBJ1-3
v_call: TRBV5-1
cdr3_aa: CASSPQGAAGNTIYF

clone_size: .
d_call: TRBD1
j_call: TRBJ2-2
v_call: TRBV25-1
cdr3_aa: CASRGQGNTGELFF

clone_size: .
d_call: TRBD1
j_call: TRBJ2-1
v_call: TRBV27
cdr3_aa: CASSPYRGIFYNEQFF

clone_size: .
d_call: TRBD1
j_call: TRBJ2-7
v_call: TRBV4-2
cdr3_aa: CASSQERDRGSYEQYF

clone_size: .
d_call: .
j_call: TRBJ1-5
v_call: TRBV2
cdr3_aa: CASRAVGQPQHF

clone_size: .
d_call: .
j_call: TRBJ2-7
v_call: TRBV4-1
cdr3_aa: CASSQMGRLGAEQYF

clone_size: .
d_call: .
j_call: TRBJ2-3
v_call: TRBV5-4
cdr3_aa: CASSPVSSTDTQYF

clone_size: .
d_call: TRBD1
j_call: TRBJ1-2
v_call: TRBV11-1
cdr3_aa: CASTQDRVSDGYTF

clone_size: .
d_call: TRBD2
j_call: TRBJ2-5
v_call: TRBV4-2
cdr3_aa: CASSQSASGVGETQYF

clone_size: few
d_call: .
j_call: TRBJ2-1
v_call: TRBV2
cdr3_aa: CASIYGTLLNEQFF

clone_size: .
d_call: TRBD1
j_call: TRBJ2-5
v_call: TRBV6-5
cdr3_aa: CASSYSTGGLRETQYF

clone_size: .
d_call: .
j_call: TRBJ1-6
v_call: TRBV19
cdr3_aa: CASSIWTETFTLHF

clone_size: .
d_call: .
j_call: TRBJ1-5
v_call: TRBV27
cdr3_aa: CASSLGGARQPQHF

clone_size: .
d_call: .
j_call: TRBJ1-1
v_call: TRBV6-6
cdr3_aa: CASSYDRGGTEAFF

clone_size: .
d_call: .
j_call: TRBJ1-5
v_call: TRBV5-6
cdr3_aa: CASSSGLWGGNQPQHF

clone_size: .
d_call: .
j_call: TRBJ1-6
v_call: TRBV1
cdr3_aa: CTSSQRRPGDGPLHF

clone_size: .
d_call: TRBD1
j_call: TRBJ1-5
v_call: TRBV2
cdr3_aa: CASSQSRTGVDQPQHF

clone_size: .
d_call: .
j_call: TRBJ1-6
v_call: TRBV14
cdr3_aa: CASSQARSPLHF

clone_size: .
d_call: .
j_call: TRBJ2-2
v_call: TRBV12-3/TRBV12-4
cdr3_aa: CASTPGTGELFF

clone_size: .
d_call: .
j_call: TRBJ1-1
v_call: TRBV6-5
cdr3_aa: CASRRQNTEAFF

clone_size: .
d_call: TRBD2
j_call: TRBJ2-2
v_call: TRBV29-1
cdr3_aa: CSVEGRGIGTGELFF

clone_size: .
d_call: .
j_call: TRBJ1-4
v_call: TRBV7-7
cdr3_aa: CASSLKRGGTASEKLFF